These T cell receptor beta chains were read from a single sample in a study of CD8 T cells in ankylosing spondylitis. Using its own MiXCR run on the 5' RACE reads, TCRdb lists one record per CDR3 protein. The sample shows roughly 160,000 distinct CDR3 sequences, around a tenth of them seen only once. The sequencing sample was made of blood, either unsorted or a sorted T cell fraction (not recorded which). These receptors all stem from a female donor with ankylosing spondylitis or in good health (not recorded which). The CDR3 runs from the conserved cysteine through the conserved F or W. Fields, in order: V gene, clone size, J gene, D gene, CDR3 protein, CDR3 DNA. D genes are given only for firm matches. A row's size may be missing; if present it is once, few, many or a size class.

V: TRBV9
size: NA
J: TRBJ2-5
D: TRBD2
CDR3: CASSVDGIGRGEETQYF
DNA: TGTGCCAGCAGCGTAGATGGGATCGGGCGGGGGGAAGAGACCCAGTACTTC

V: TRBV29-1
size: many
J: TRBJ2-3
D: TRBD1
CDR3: CSADRGIYRTSTDTQYF
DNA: TGCAGCGCCGACAGGGGCATATATCGAACTAGCACAGATACGCAGTATTTT

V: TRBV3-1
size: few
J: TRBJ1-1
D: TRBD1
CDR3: CASSRQGNLEAFF
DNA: TGTGCCAGCAGTCGACAGGGAAACCTTGAAGCTTTCTTT

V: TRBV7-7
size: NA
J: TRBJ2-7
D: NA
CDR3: CASSLNRDYEQYF
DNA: TGTGCTAGCAGCTTAAACAGGGACTACGAGCAGTACTTC

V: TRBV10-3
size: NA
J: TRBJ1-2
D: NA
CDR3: CAIWDGSLGGYTF
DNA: TGTGCCATCTGGGATGGTTCGTTGGGTGGCTACACCTTC

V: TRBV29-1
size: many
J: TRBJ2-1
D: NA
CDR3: CSGHRLLIKGEQFF
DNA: TGCAGCGGACACAGGTTATTGATAAAGGGGGAGCAGTTCTTC

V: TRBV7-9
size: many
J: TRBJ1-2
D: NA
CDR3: CASSPGPTGDGYTF
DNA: TGTGCCAGCAGCCCCGGGCCCACGGGGGATGGCTACACCTTC

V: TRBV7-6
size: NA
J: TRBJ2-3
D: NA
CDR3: CASSFELTDTQYF
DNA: TGTGCCAGCAGCTTCGAGCTGACGGATACGCAGTATTTT

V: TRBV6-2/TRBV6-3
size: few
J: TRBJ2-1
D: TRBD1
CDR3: CASSATAGGLYNEQFF
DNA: TGTGCCAGCAGTGCGACGGCAGGGGGCCTCTACAATGAGCAGTTCTTC

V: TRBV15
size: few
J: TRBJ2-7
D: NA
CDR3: CATSRDRQGPTYEQYF
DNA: TGTGCCACCAGCAGAGATCGTCAGGGGCCTACCTACGAGCAGTACTTC

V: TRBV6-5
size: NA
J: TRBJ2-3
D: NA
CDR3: CASSYDRGLGTDTQYF
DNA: TGTGCCAGCAGTTACGATAGGGGACTCGGCACAGATACGCAGTATTTT

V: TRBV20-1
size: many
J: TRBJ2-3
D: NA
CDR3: CSARDPSTDTQYF
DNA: TGCAGTGCTAGAGATCCAAGCACAGATACGCAGTATTTT

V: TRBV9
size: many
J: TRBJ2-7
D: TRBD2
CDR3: CASSVRGGGGYEQYF
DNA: TGTGCCAGCAGCGTGAGGGGCGGCGGGGGTTACGAGCAGTACTTC

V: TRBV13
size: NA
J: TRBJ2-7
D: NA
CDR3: CASSQIGNGTYEQYF
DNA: TGTGCCAGCAGCCAAATAGGGAATGGTACCTACGAGCAGTACTTC

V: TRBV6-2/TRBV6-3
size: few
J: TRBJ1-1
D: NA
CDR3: CASSYVGNEAFF
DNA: TGTGCCAGCAGTTACGTGGGAAATGAAGCTTTCTTT

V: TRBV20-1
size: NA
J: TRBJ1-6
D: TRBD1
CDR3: CSARGTENNSPLHF
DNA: TGCAGTGCCAGGGGGACAGAAAATAATTCACCCCTCCACTTT

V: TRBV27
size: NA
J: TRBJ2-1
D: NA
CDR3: CASRRGDSYPLYYNEQFF
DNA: TGTGCCAGCAGGCGTGGGGACTCTTACCCCCTTTACTACAATGAGCAGTTCTTC

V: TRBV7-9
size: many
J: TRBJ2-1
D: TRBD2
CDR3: CASTPPLAGIEDEQFF
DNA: TGTGCCAGCACCCCCCCACTAGCGGGGATCGAGGATGAGCAGTTCTTC

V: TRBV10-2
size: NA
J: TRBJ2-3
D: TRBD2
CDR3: CASLGLAGGPTDTQYF
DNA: TGCGCCAGCCTAGGCCTAGCGGGAGGCCCCACAGATACGCAGTATTTT

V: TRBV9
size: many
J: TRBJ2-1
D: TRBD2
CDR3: CASSFPEAGLNEQFF
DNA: TGTGCCAGCAGCTTCCCTGAAGCGGGATTGAATGAGCAGTTCTTC

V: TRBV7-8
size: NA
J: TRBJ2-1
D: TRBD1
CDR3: CASTNPGQGSNEQFF
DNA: TGTGCCAGCACCAACCCGGGACAGGGCTCTAATGAGCAGTTCTTC

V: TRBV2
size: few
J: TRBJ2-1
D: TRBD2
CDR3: CASSGGSGRADEQFF
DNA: TGTGCCAGCAGTGGAGGTAGCGGGAGGGCCGATGAGCAGTTCTTC

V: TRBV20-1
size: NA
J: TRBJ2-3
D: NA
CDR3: CSAPMASSTDTQYF
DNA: TGCAGTGCCCCGATGGCTAGCAGCACAGATACGCAGTATTTT

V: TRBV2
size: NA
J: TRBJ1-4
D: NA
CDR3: CASSEIQFGEKLFF
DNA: TGTGCCAGCAGTGAAATTCAGTTTGGGGAAAAACTGTTTTTT

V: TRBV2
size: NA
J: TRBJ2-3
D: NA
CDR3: CASSDAGPDLDTQYF
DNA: TGTGCCAGCAGTGACGCGGGACCTGATTTGGATACGCAGTATTTT

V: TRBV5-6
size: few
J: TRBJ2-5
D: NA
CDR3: CASSLGGSPPQETQYF
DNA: TGTGCCAGCAGCTTGGGGGGCAGCCCACCCCAGGAGACCCAGTACTTC

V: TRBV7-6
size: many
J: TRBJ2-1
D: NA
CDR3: CASSLFYSKTYNEQFF
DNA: TGTGCCAGCAGCTTGTTTTACTCGAAAACCTACAATGAGCAGTTCTTC

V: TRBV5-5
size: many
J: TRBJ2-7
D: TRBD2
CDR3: CASDGASGISYEQYF
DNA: TGTGCCAGCGACGGGGCTAGCGGGATTTCCTACGAGCAGTACTTC

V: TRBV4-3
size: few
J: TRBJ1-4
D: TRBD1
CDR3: CASSQDRGLVEKLFF
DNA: TGCGCCAGCAGCCAGGACAGGGGGCTTGTCGAAAAACTGTTTTTT

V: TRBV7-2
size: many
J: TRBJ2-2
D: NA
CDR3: CASSLADWGGADTGELFF
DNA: TGTGCCAGCAGCTTAGCGGACTGGGGGGGCGCGGACACCGGGGAGCTGTTTTTT

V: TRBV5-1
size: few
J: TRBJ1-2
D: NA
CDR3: CASSLSPANYGYTF
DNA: TGCGCCAGCAGCTTGAGCCCGGCTAACTATGGCTACACCTTC

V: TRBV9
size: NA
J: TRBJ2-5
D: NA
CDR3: CASSRISGEETQYF
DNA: TGTGCCAGCAGTCGAATATCAGGGGAAGAGACCCAGTACTTC

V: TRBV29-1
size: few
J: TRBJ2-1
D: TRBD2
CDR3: CSVERWLAGATGSEQFF
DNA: TGCAGCGTTGAAAGGTGGCTAGCGGGAGCGACCGGCAGTGAGCAGTTCTTC

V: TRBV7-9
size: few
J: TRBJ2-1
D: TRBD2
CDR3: CASSATAGDLVHEQFF
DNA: TGTGCCAGCAGCGCAACAGCGGGAGACCTCGTTCATGAGCAGTTCTTC

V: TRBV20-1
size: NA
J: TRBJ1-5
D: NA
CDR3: CSASSRAHQKEHF
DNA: TGCAGTGCCTCGAGCCGGGCCCACCAGAAAGAGCATTTT

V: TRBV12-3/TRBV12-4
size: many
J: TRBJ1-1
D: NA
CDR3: CASSPGGVGTEAFF
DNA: TGTGCCAGCAGTCCGGGGGGGGTCGGCACTGAAGCTTTCTTT

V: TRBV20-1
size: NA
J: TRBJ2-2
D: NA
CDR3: CSASELDSYTGELFF
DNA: TGCAGTGCTAGTGAGTTGGACTCTTACACCGGGGAGCTGTTTTTT

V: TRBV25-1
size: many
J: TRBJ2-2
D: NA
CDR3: CASSETVFGELFF
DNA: TGTGCCAGCAGTGAAACAGTTTTCGGGGAGCTGTTTTTT

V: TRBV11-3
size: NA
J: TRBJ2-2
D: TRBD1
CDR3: CASSLTGGAGELFF
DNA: TGTGCCAGCAGCTTAACAGGGGGAGCCGGGGAGCTGTTTTTT

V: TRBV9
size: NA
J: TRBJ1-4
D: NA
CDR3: CASSDRDEREKLFF
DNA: TGTGCCAGCAGCGACCGGGATGAGAGGGAAAAACTGTTTTTT

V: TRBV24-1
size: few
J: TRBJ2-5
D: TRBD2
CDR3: CATSDLGLAGGETQYF
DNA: TGTGCCACCAGTGATCTCGGGCTAGCGGGGGGAGAGACCCAGTACTTC

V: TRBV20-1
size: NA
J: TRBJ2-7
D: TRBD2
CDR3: CSARRLAGDLEQYF
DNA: TGCAGTGCTAGACGACTAGCGGGAGATCTCGAGCAGTACTTC

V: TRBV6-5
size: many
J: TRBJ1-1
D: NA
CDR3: CASSYSAGLNTEAFF
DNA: TGTGCCAGCAGTTACTCGGCAGGACTGAACACTGAAGCTTTCTTT